This T cell receptor beta chain is from a study of Graves' ophthalmopathy and Graves' hyperthyroidism. Whole-study context: Samples of peripheral blood were obtained at initial diagnosis, prior to treatment of any kind.

Amplified material comprised TCR beta CDR3 regions derived from RNA transcripts. Second-round multiplex PCR followed a first-round RT-PCR using HTBI primers. MiXCR was run by TCRdb on the multiplex PCR reads, yielding one entry per CDR3 protein. The data show almost 750,000 distinct CDR3 sequences, approximately 40% seen once. The authors isolated PBMCs from around 10 ml of fresh peripheral blood. The V end was cut by 5 bases, the J end by 5 bases, with 15 bases between. Per the germline V gene, CDR1 is DFQATT and CDR2 is SNEGSKA (reference sequence). The CDR3 loop spans 13 amino acids. At least ten counts were recorded for this clonotype.

This clonotype originated in an adult man with Graves' ophthalmopathy. V usage is TRBV20-1 and J usage is TRBJ1-2; a weak D match, TRBD1 (6 bases). The sample consisted of peripheral blood. The CDR3 loop is CSAAGGGDYGYTF. CDR3 bases: TGCAGTGCTGCTGGAGGGGGTGATTATGGCTACACCTTC.